Below are 26 T cell receptor beta chains sequenced from a single sample in a study of shared clonotypes between healthy human individuals. Generated by immunoSEQ multiplex PCR, the TCRdb table keeps only in-frame clones and is missing some. The table has about 1.4 million clones, 95% to 97% seen once; the top ten hold roughly 1.1%. The material sequenced was naive CD4+ T cells sorted from blood. The sample's subset: CD45RA+ positively selected. The receptor source for this set is a man younger than 40 in good health.

The rearrangement joins TRBV5-1 to TRBJ1-1; D is perhaps TRBD1 (5 bases). V was pared by 0 bases and J by 4 bases, with 10 bases between. The CDR3 length is 14 residues. Per germline, CDR1 SGHRS and CDR2 YFSETQ. CDR3 region: CASSLAGALTEAFF. CDR3 coding DNA: TGCGCCAGCAGCTTGGCCGGGGCCCTCACTGAAGCTTTCTTT.

This rearrangement joins TRBV7-3 to TRBJ2-2, with a weak D call TRBD1 (6 bases). Germline lookup yields CDR1 SGHTA and CDR2 FQGTGA. The CDR3 is made up of 16 amino acids. V gave up 5 bases and J gave up 6 bases, with 19 bases separating them. CDR3: CASSEGAGVRPGELFF. The CDR3 nucleotides read TGTGCCAGCAGCGAAGGCGCAGGGGTTCGACCCGGGGAGCTGTTTTTT.

This rearrangement joins TRBV2 to TRBJ2-7, with D possibly being TRBD1 (6 bases). The CDR3 consists of 12 residues. Germline V gives CDR1 SNHLY, CDR2 FYNNEI. V lost 5 bases, J lost 13 bases, and 18 bases lay in between. CDR3 loop: CASSPGRGQAYF. The CDR3 nucleotides read TGTGCCAGCAGTCCGGGACGGGGACAAGCATACTTC.

The chain combines TRBV7-9 with TRBJ2-7, with 8 bases identical to TRBD1. V dropped 4 bases and J dropped 3; count of bases not matched to a gene: 5. There are 14 residues in the CDR3. Germline V CDR1 and CDR2: SEHNR, FQNEAQ (reference sequence). Here the CDR3 DNA reads TGTGCCAGCAGCTCAATGACAGGGGTCTACGAGCAGTACTTC. Amino acid sequence: CASSSMTGVYEQYF.

The chain links TRBV10-2 to TRBJ1-3; 7 bases line up with TRBD1. CDR3 size: 15 residues. Germline V gene lookup returns CDR1 WSHSY and CDR2 SAAADI. The V segment lost 5 bases and the J segment 2 bases; nucleotides outside the gene matches: 6. For the CDR3, the DNA is TGCGCCAGCAGTCTTTCCGGGACAGCTGGAAACACCATATATTTT. Translation: CASSLSGTAGNTIYF.

This chain joins TRBV5-1 and TRBJ2-5, with 9 bases that match TRBD1. J lost 9 bases, V lost 4 bases, and 7 bases had no gene match. Germline assignment: CDR1 SGHRS and CDR2 YFSETQ. This CDR3 has 13 amino acids. The CDR3 protein is CASSADRGTAQYF. The CDR3, as DNA: TGCGCCAGCAGCGCTGACAGGGGGACGGCCCAGTACTTC.

The gene calls are TRBV6-5 and TRBJ2-5; 11 nucleotides match TRBD1. The CDR3 has 14 residues. V lost 6 bases and J lost 4; bases outside the gene matches: 4. The germline gives CDR1 MNHEY, CDR2 SVGAGI. As DNA, the CDR3 is TGTGCCAGCAGCAAGGGACAGGGGGGAGAGACCCAGTACTTC. Encoded protein: CASSKGQGGETQYF.

V and J are TRBV28 and TRBJ2-3; no reliable D call. Trimming removed 3 bases from V and 10 bases from J, with 11 bases in between. This CDR3 is 12 amino acids long. The germline CDR1 and CDR2 sequences are MDHEN and SYDVKM. In DNA, the CDR3 is TGTGCCAGCAGTTTTTCGGGCCACGCGCAGTATTTT. As protein: CASSFSGHAQYF.

The chain is built from TRBV9 and TRBJ2-3; D is tentatively TRBD1 or TRBD2 (7 bases each). CDR3 length: 17 amino acids. Trimming removed 5 bases at V and 5 bases at J, with 24 bases between. Germline assignment: CDR1 SGDLS and CDR2 YYNGEE. CDR3 in DNA: TGTGCCAGCAGTGCTCGGACAGGTGCGGGAGTCCTAGATACGCAGTATTTT. Translated: CASSARTGAGVLDTQYF.

The chain has TRBV5-1 and TRBJ2-3; 7 nucleotides agree with TRBD2. There are 17 residues in the CDR3. Trimming at V came to 7 bases and at J to 0 bases, leaving 14 bases not matched to a gene. CDR1 is SGHRS and CDR2 is YFSETQ in the germline V gene. The CDR3 coding sequence is TGCGCCAGCTTTCCTCCGGCGCTAGCGGATAGCACAGATACGCAGTATTTT. Its translation: CASFPPALADSTDTQYF.

This clone was picked up a small number of times. The chain recombines TRBV10-3 with TRBJ1-5, with D uncertain. The CDR3 length is 16 residues. Germline V gene sequence: CDR1 ENHRY, CDR2 SYGVKD. V was cut by 3 bases and J by 2 bases, with 14 bases left in between. The CDR3 bases are TGTGCCATCAGTGAATGGCCAGAGTCGGGCAATCAGCCCCAGCATTTT. It codes for CAISEWPESGNQPQHF.

The chain combines TRBV5-4 with TRBJ2-3; D gene ambiguous. CDR3 length: 17 residues. From germline, CDR1 is SGHNT and CDR2 YYREEE (reference sequence). V was pared by 0 bases and J by 0 bases, with 14 bases between. Here the CDR3 reads CASSLEVFKKSTDTQYF. CDR3 sequence (DNA): TGTGCCAGCAGCTTGGAAGTCTTCAAGAAAAGCACAGATACGCAGTATTTT.

V is TRBV27 and J is TRBJ1-1, with D possibly matching TRBD1 (5 bases). CDR3 length: 12 amino acids. Germline loops: CDR1 MNHEY, CDR2 SMNVEV (reference sequence). Trimming cost V 8 bases and J 10 bases, with 17 bases left between them. CDR3 DNA sequence: TGTGCCAGCTCGCCGGGGGATGGGAGAGCTTTCTTT. Translating gives CASSPGDGRAFF.

The gene calls are TRBV29-1 and TRBJ2-1; 10 bases fit TRBD1. Unmatched junction bases numbered 10, after V lost 1 base and J lost 4 bases. This CDR3 has 17 amino acids. Germline-derived CDR1 and CDR2 are SQVTM and ANQGSEA. In nucleotides, the CDR3 is TGCAGCGTTGAAGGGGAGTGGGACAGGGGAGCGTACAATGAGCAGTTCTTC. This encodes CSVEGEWDRGAYNEQFF.

The chain links TRBV2 to TRBJ2-3; TRBD2 aligns across 13 bases. CDR1 and CDR2 (germline): SNHLY, FYNNEI. There are 13 residues in the CDR3. The trim removed 10 bases at V and 6 bases at J, leaving 4 bases unmatched. This CDR3 is CATRTSGSDTQYF. CDR3 DNA sequence: TGTGCCACCCGGACTAGCGGGAGTGATACGCAGTATTTT.

CDR3 sequence: CASSQDTGRGNQPQHF. The CDR3 DNA reads TGCGCCAGCAGCCAAGATACTGGTAGAGGCAATCAGCCCCAGCATTTT. The chain uses TRBV4-3 and TRBJ1-5; no clear D. V lost 0 bases and J 2 bases, leaving 11 bases between the germline ends. Germline V gene lookup returns CDR1 LGHNA and CDR2 YSLEER. This CDR3 region has 16 residues.

The chain recombines TRBV27 with TRBJ2-2; 13 positions match TRBD2. CDR1 is MNHEY, CDR2 SMNVEV, per germline (reference sequence). The trim removed 0 bases at V and 7 bases at J, leaving 5 bases unmatched. This CDR3 is 17 amino acids long. CDR3 protein: CASSLSTSGRLVGELFF. In DNA, the CDR3 is TGTGCCAGCAGTTTATCGACTAGCGGGAGGCTTGTCGGGGAGCTGTTTTTT.

The V and J genes are TRBV7-8 and TRBJ1-1; D is unresolved. With 1 base removed from V and 8 bases from J, the gap between germline ends came to 11 bases. The CDR3 extends over 13 amino acids. Germline values: CDR1 SGHVS, CDR2 FQNEAQ. Here the CDR3 reads CASSLGFGVEAFF. The CDR3 bases are TGTGCCAGCAGCTTAGGATTCGGGGTCGAAGCTTTCTTT.

The chain employs TRBV4-1 and TRBJ1-1; TRBD1 matches at 10 bases. The CDR3 is made up of 18 amino acids. V dropped 3 bases and J dropped 0; count of bases not matched to a gene: 10. Germline CDR1 is MGHRA and CDR2 is YSYEKL. The CDR3 region is CASSQKAAGQGLNTEAFF. CDR3 sequence (DNA): TGCGCCAGCAGCCAGAAAGCCGCGGGACAGGGGCTGAACACTGAAGCTTTCTTT.

This sequence joins TRBV6-6 and TRBJ1-3; weak D call: TRBD1 (5 bases). Germline V gene sequence: CDR1 MNHNY, CDR2 SVGAGI (reference sequence). This CDR3 spans 14 amino acids. V was pared by 0 bases and J by 7 bases, with 10 bases between. Here the CDR3 reads CASSYSLEGNTIYF. The CDR3 coding sequence is TGTGCCAGCAGTTACTCGCTCGAGGGGAACACCATATATTTT.

This clone was recorded once. The chain uses TRBV7-2 and TRBJ2-7, with TRBD2 matching 11 bases. Germline CDR1 and CDR2: SGHTA and FQGNSA. The ends lost 5 bases at V and 5 bases at J; junction bases unmatched: 17. This CDR3 is 18 amino acids long. CDR3 region: CASSRKARTSGFFDEQYF. The CDR3 bases are TGTGCCAGCAGCCGTAAAGCGAGGACTAGCGGGTTCTTCGACGAGCAGTACTTC.

The chain joins TRBV7-9 to TRBJ2-7; 7 bases map to TRBD2. Germline V gene sequence: CDR1 SEHNR, CDR2 FQNEAQ (reference sequence). Unmatched junction bases numbered 7, after V lost 1 base and J lost 4 bases. The CDR3 covers 15 residues. CDR3 DNA sequence: TGTGCCAGCAGCTTAGTGAGCGGGGTGGGTTACGAGCAGTACTTC. This gives the protein CASSLVSGVGYEQYF.

The genes are TRBV5-1 and TRBJ1-1, with TRBD1 identical over 9 bases. After removal of 4 bases from V and 3 bases from J, the junction contained 7 bases not matched to a gene. This CDR3 spans 15 amino acids. CDR1 and CDR2 from the germline V gene are SGHRS and YFSETQ. This chain's CDR3 is CASSPRTGADTEAFF. In DNA form, the CDR3 reads TGCGCCAGCAGCCCTAGGACAGGGGCGGACACTGAAGCTTTCTTT.

This clone was observed once. The J gene is TRBJ1-3, the V gene TRBV19, with D uncertain. This CDR3 region has 16 residues. Germline lookup yields CDR1 LNHDA and CDR2 SQIVND (reference sequence). The V end lost 4 bases, the J end lost 0 bases, and 13 bases lay between the germline ends. The CDR3 nucleotides are TGTGCCAGTAGTACCAACGGACTGCCCTCTGGAAACACCATATATTTT. Protein sequence: CASSTNGLPSGNTIYF.

The chain combines TRBV4-3 with TRBJ2-5; 9 nucleotides line up with TRBD2. CDR3 length: 18 residues. J lost 4 bases, V lost 5 bases, and 17 bases had no gene match. From germline, CDR1 is LGHNA and CDR2 YSLEER. As DNA, the CDR3 is TGCGCCAGCAGCGTCCAGTACAGCGCGGGACTAGCTGGAGAGACCCAGTACTTC. Its translation: CASSVQYSAGLAGETQYF.

V and J are TRBV2 and TRBJ2-4; D unclear. The germline V gene encodes CDR1 SNHLY and CDR2 FYNNEI. CDR3 length: 11 amino acids. V gave up 3 bases and J gave up 14 bases, with 11 bases separating them. Here the CDR3 reads CASSDYADKYF. The CDR3 DNA reads TGTGCCAGCAGTGATTACGCCGATAAGTACTTC.